The subject of this entry is one T cell receptor (beta chain). Its cognate antigen is unknown. The time point here: cycle 4 day 1 (C4D1), after about 6 weeks of nivolumab. Brentuximab vedotin exposure varied, and every patient relapsed after autologous stem cell transplantation. The data are from a study of PD-1 blockade in classical Hodgkin lymphoma. Study results and limitations: Healthy donors were reported to have higher baseline TCR diversity than newly diagnosed patients.

The germline CDR1 and CDR2 sequences are MDHEN and SYDVKM. Germline trimming cut 10 bases from V and 4 bases from J; bases unmatched to any gene: 12. The length of the CDR3 is 14 residues. The data were produced by immunoSEQ multiplex PCR, yet TCRdb's version contains in-frame clones alone and is incomplete. The sample contains around 50,000 clones, about three quarters of which appear only once. The TCR comes from a human donor with classical Hodgkin lymphoma. Sequenced here: peripheral blood mononuclear cells (PBMCs), sampled before the fourth cycle of nivolumab. The chain joins TRBV28 to TRBJ2-5, with TRBD2 matching 7 bases. This CDR3 reads CATRSPGRGETQYF. DNA of the CDR3: TGTGCCACCAGATCCCCAGGGAGGGGAGAGACCCAGTACTTC.